The next 10 T cell receptor beta chains were all read from a single sample in a study of regulatory T cells in long-lasting Graves disease. Assembly of TCR beta libraries relied on iRepertoire HTBI primers together with Arm-PCR of CDR3 regions. TCRdb independently ran MiXCR on the multiplex PCR reads; one entry per CDR3 protein. In the table there are hundreds of thousands of distinct CDR3 sequences, roughly 20% of which are singletons. Time point reported: persistent/refractory GD, antithyroid drugs over 5 years with positive TRAb. Isolated PBMC RNA provided the starting material for the TCR library. The starting material was peripheral blood mononuclear cells (PBMCs), obtained when the disease was refractory, from a patient treated with antithyroid drugs. The source is a female donor with Graves disease.

Turning to this clonotype: A much larger clone is a single base away; this may be a read error. The chain couples TRBV9 to TRBJ1-4; maybe TRBD1 (5 bases). The CDR3 consists of 15 residues. Germline loops: CDR1 SGDLS, CDR2 YYNGEE. V was pared by 4 bases and J by 7 bases, with 17 bases between. The CDR3 region is CASSHGAALFEKLFF. The CDR3 DNA reads as TGTGCCAGCAGCCACGGGGCCGCCCTTTTTGAAAAACTGTTTTTT.

The chain employs TRBV18 and TRBJ1-1; D unresolved. In germline, CDR1 is KGHSH, CDR2 LQKENI. This CDR3 contains 14 residues. The germline V and J ends were trimmed by 3 bases and 3 bases, with 11 bases remaining between them. The CDR3 DNA reads as TGTGCCAGCTCACCGGGGAACAGAGACACTGAAGCTTTCTTT. This codes for CASSPGNRDTEAFF.

This clonotype was counted between two and nine times. V and J are TRBV6-1 and TRBJ2-7; 7 positions match TRBD2. The CDR3 covers 17 residues. With 3 bases clipped from V and 2 bases from J, the junction kept 13 bases outside the gene matches. From germline, CDR1 is MNHNS and CDR2 SASEGT. The CDR3 sequence is CASSDAGGSGYTYEQYF. The CDR3 coding sequence is TGTGCCAGCAGTGACGCGGGTGGTAGCGGGTACACCTACGAGCAGTACTTC.

Concerning this clonotype itself: A much larger clone is a single base away; this may be a read error. Lacking the conserved final phenylalanine or tryptophan, this CDR3 likely reflects a read error. The V call is TRBV11-2, the J call TRBJ1-1, with a possible D match to TRBD1 (5 bases). Germline-derived CDR1 and CDR2 are SGHAT and FQNNGV. With 1 base removed from V and 1 base from J, the gap between germline ends came to 10 bases. The CDR3 is 15 amino acids. The CDR3 coding sequence is TGTGCCAGCAGCTTAGGGGTTCAGGGGAACACTGAAGCTTTCCTT. This translates into CASSLGVQGNTEAFL.

Worth noting for this clonotype: Only one base separates this from a far larger clonotype, so it likely reflects a read error. The chain links TRBV6-2 or TRBV6-3 to TRBJ1-2, with 7 bases that match TRBD1. This CDR3 comprises 16 residues. Germline CDR1 is MNHEY and CDR2 is SVGEGT. The CDR3 here is CANSSQGGRTNYGYTF. CDR3 sequence (DNA): TGTGCCAACAGTTCCCAGGGGGGCAGAACTAACTATGGCTACACCTTC.

The V and J genes are TRBV2 and TRBJ2-1, with D perhaps given as TRBD1 or TRBD2 (5 bases each). V was shortened by 6 bases and J by 8 bases, with 17 bases between the two germline ends. The CDR3 totals 14 residues. Germline CDR1 reads SNHLY; CDR2 reads FYNNEI. The CDR3, as DNA: TGTGCCAGCAGATCCGTCGAGGGGAAGGATGAGCAGTTCTTC. Amino acid sequence: CASRSVEGKDEQFF.

Concerning this clonotype itself: A much larger clone sits a single nucleotide away, making a read error possible. J is TRBJ2-7 and V is TRBV6-5, with 9 bases matching TRBD2. The CDR3 sequence is 18 residues long. Germline V gene sequence: CDR1 MNHEY, CDR2 SVGAGI. The CDR3 loop is CASRYKQPRLAASYGQYF. In DNA, the CDR3 is TGTGCCAGCAGATACAAACAACCACGACTAGCGGCCTCCTACGGGCAGTACTTC.

In regard to this clonotype: The CDR3 ends on some other residue instead of the conserved phenylalanine or tryptophan, so this is likely a read error. The J gene is TRBJ1-2, the V gene TRBV25-1, with D unclear. V lost 0 bases to trimming and J lost 7 bases, with 24 bases between them. The V gene's germline CDR1 is MGHDK and CDR2 SYGVNS. This CDR3 has 18 residues. In nucleotides, the CDR3 is TGTGCCAGCAGTGAATATACTTTTCAATCATCGCGCTTAAGTGGCTACACCCTC. This gives the protein CASSEYTFQSSRLSGYTL.

This clonotype was detected many times. The chain carries TRBV2 and TRBJ1-2; D unclear. Germline loops: CDR1 SNHLY, CDR2 FYNNEI. The CDR3 consists of 14 residues. V was cut by 9 bases and J by 4 bases, with 18 bases left in between. CDR3 region: CASSNYTLAYGYTF. The CDR3 nucleotides are TGTGCCAGTTCGAACTACACCCTGGCCTATGGCTACACCTTC.

This clonotype was seen repeatedly, ten times or more. The chain carries TRBV29-1 and TRBJ1-5; D gene ambiguous. Germline V gives CDR1 SQVTM, CDR2 ANQGSEA. V shed 7 bases and J shed 11 bases, with 24 bases lying between them. The CDR3 runs to 14 residues. CDR3 region: CSASSARIVGAQHF. The CDR3 bases are TGCAGCGCCAGTTCAGCCCGTATCGTCGGAGCCCAGCATTTT. The full variable domain, its missing parts supplied by reference TRBV29-1 and TRBJ1-5, is SAVISQKPSRDICQRGTSLTIQCQVDSQVTMMFWYRQQPGQSLTLIATANQGSEATYESGFVIDKFPISRPNLTFSTLTVSNMSPEDSSIYLCSASSARIVGAQHFGDGTRLSIL.